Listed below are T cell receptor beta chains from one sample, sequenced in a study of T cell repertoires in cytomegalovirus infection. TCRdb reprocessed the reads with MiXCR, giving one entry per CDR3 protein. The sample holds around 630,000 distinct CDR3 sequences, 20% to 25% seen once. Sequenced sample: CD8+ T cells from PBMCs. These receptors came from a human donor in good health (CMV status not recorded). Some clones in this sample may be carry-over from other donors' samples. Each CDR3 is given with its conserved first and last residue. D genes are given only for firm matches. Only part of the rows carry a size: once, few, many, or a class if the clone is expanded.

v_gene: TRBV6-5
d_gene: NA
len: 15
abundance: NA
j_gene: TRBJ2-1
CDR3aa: CASSLLGASHNEQFF
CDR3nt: TGTGCCAGCAGCCTACTCGGGGCCTCCCACAATGAGCAGTTCTTC

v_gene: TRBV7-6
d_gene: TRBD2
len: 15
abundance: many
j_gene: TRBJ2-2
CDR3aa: CASSLLAGATGELFF
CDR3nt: TGTGCCAGCAGCTTACTAGCGGGGGCCACCGGGGAGCTGTTTTTT

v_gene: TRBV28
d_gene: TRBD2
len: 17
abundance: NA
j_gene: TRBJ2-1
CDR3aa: CASVTGTSGYSYNEQFF
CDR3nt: TGTGCCAGCGTTACCGGGACTAGCGGGTACTCCTACAATGAGCAGTTCTTC

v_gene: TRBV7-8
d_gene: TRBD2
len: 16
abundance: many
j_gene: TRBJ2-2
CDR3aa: CASSPTSGGSTGELFF
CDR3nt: TGTGCCAGCAGCCCAACTAGCGGGGGGAGCACCGGGGAGCTGTTTTTT

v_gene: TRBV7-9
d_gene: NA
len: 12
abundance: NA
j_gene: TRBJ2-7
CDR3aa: CASRRDLGEQYF
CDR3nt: TGTGCCAGCAGGCGGGACCTTGGGGAGCAGTACTTC

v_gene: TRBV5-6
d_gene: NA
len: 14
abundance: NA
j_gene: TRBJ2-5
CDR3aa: CASSFGRPAETQYF
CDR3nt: TGTGCCAGCAGCTTCGGGCGGCCGGCGGAGACCCAGTACTTC

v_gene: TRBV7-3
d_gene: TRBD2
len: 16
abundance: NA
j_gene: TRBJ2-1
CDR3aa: CASSSGTSFKYNEQFF
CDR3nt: TGTGCCAGCAGTTCCGGGACTAGCTTCAAATACAATGAGCAGTTCTTC

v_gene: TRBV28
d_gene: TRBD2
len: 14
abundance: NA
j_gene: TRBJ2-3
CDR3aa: CASNPGLAGDTQYF
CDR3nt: TGTGCCAGCAACCCGGGACTAGCAGGCGATACGCAGTATTTT

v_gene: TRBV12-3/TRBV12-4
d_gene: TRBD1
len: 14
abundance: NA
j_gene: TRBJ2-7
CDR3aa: CASTPGQRYYEQYF
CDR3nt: TGTGCCAGCACCCCGGGACAGAGATACTACGAGCAGTACTTC

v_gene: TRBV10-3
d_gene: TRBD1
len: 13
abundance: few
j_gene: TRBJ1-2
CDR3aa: CAINEGQWDGYTF
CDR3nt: TGTGCCATCAACGAGGGACAGTGGGATGGCTACACCTTC

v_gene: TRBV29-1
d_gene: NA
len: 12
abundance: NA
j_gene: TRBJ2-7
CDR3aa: CSVEEWPYEQYF
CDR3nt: TGCAGCGTTGAAGAATGGCCCTACGAGCAGTACTTC

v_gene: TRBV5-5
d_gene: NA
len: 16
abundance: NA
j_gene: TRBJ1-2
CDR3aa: CASSLEGRQAHYGYTF
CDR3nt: TGTGCCAGCAGCTTGGAGGGGAGGCAGGCTCACTATGGCTACACCTTC

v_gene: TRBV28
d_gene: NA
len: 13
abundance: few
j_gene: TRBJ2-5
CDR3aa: CASSFSGFETQYF
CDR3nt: TGTGCCAGCAGTTTCTCAGGGTTTGAGACCCAGTACTTC

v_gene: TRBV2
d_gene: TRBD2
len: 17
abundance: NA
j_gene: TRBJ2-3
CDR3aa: CASSEALAGGLTDTQYF
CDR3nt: TGTGCCAGCAGTGAAGCCCTAGCGGGGGGGCTGACAGATACGCAGTATTTT

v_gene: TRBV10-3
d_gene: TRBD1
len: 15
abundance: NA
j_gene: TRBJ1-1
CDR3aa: CAISAREQGDTEAFF
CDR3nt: TGTGCCATCAGTGCCCGCGAACAGGGGGACACTGAAGCTTTCTTT

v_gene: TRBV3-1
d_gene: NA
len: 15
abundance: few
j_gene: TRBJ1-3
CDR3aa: CASSQVGRAGNTIYF
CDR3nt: TGTGCCAGCAGCCAAGTCGGCAGGGCCGGAAACACCATATATTTT

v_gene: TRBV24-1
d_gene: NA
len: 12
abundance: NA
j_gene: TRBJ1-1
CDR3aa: CATSDFGTEAFF
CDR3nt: TGTGCCACCAGTGATTTCGGGACTGAAGCTTTCTTT

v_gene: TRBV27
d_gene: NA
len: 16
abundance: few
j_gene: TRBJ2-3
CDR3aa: CASSTKGDGDTDTQYF
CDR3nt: TGTGCCAGCAGTACTAAAGGGGACGGGGACACAGATACGCAGTATTTT

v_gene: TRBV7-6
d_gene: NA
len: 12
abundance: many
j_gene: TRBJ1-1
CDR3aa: CASSPAAGGAFF
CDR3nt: TGTGCCAGCAGCCCGGCGGCGGGGGGCGCTTTCTTT

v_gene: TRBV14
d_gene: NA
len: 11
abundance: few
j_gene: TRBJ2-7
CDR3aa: CASGMGHEQYF
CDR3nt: TGTGCCAGCGGCATGGGGCACGAGCAGTACTTC

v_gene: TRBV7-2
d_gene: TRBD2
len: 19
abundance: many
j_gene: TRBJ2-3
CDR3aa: CASSSSGLAGGPSYPTQYF
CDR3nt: TGTGCCAGCAGCTCCTCGGGTCTAGCGGGGGGCCCTTCTTACCCTACGCAGTATTTT

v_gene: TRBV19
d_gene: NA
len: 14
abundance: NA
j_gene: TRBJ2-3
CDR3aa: CASSPGHGTDTQYF
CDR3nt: TGTGCCAGTAGTCCGGGACATGGCACAGATACGCAGTATTTT

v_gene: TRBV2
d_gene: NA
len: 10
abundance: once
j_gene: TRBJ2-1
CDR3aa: CASRLNKQFF
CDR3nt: TGTGCCAGTCGCCTGAATAAGCAGTTCTTC

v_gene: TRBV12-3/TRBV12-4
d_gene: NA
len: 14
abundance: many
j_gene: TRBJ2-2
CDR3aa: CASSWFETTGELFF
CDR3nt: TGTGCCAGCAGTTGGTTCGAGACCACCGGGGAGCTGTTTTTT

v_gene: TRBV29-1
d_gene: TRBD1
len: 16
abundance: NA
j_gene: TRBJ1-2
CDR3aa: CSVEGAGGRNYNGYTF
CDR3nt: TGCAGCGTTGAAGGGGCAGGGGGCCGGAATTACAATGGCTACACCTTC

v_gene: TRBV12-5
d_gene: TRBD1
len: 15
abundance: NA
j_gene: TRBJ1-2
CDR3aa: CASGRSDRLYYGYTF
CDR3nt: TGTGCTAGTGGCCGTTCGGACAGGCTTTACTATGGCTACACCTTC

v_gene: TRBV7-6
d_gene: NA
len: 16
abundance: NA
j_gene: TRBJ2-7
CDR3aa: CSSSLEGPNLRNEQYF
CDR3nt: TGTTCCAGCAGCTTAGAGGGACCGAATCTTAGGAACGAGCAGTACTTC

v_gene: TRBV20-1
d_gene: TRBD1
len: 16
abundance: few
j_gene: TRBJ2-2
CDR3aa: CSARLKGTANTGELFF
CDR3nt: TGCAGTGCTCGGTTAAAGGGGACAGCGAACACCGGGGAGCTGTTTTTT

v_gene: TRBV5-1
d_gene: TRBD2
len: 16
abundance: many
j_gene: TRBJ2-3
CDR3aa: CASSTGLAGVTDTQYF
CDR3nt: TGCGCCAGCAGCACCGGACTAGCGGGGGTAACAGATACGCAGTATTTT

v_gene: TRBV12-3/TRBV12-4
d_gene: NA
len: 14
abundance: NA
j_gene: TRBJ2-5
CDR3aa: CASSSVGGAETQYF
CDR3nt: TGTGCCAGCAGTTCCGTCGGGGGCGCCGAGACCCAGTACTTC

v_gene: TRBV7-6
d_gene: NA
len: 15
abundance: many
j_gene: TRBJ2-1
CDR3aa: CASRESFSSYNEQFF
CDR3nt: TGTGCCAGCAGGGAGAGTTTTAGCTCCTACAATGAGCAGTTCTTC

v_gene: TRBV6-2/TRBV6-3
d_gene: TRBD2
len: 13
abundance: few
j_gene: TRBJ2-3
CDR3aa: CATIGGVTDTQYF
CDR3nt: TGTGCCACCATCGGGGGGGTTACAGATACGCAGTATTTT

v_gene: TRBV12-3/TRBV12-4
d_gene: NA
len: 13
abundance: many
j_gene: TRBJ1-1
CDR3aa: CASSYDLNTEAFF
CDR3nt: TGTGCCAGCAGTTACGACCTAAACACTGAAGCTTTCTTT

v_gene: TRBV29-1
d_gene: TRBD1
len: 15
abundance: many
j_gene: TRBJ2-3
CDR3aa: CSVGGQGASTDTQYF
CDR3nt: TGCAGCGTTGGTGGACAGGGGGCGAGCACAGATACGCAGTATTTT

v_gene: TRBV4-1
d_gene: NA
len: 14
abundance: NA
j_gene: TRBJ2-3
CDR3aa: CASSQEGTTDTQYF
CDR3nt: TGCGCCAGCAGCCAAGAAGGTACCACAGATACGCAGTATTTT

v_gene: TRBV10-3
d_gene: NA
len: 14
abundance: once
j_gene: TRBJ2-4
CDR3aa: CAISERDAKNIQYF
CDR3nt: TGTGCCATCAGTGAGAGAGATGCCAAAAACATTCAGTACTTC

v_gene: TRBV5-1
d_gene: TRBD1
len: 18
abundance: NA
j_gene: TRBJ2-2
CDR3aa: CASSPRPPGQTNTGELFF
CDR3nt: TGCGCCAGCAGCCCCCGACCCCCGGGACAGACTAACACCGGGGAGCTGTTTTTT

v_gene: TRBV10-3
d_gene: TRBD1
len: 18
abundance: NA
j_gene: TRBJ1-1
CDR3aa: CAISDVSPGTGLNTEAFF
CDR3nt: TGTGCCATCAGTGATGTATCCCCTGGGACAGGTTTGAACACTGAAGCTTTCTTT

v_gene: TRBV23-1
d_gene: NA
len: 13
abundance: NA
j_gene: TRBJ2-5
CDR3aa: CASSRRFQETQYF
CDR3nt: TGCGCCAGCAGTCGCAGGTTCCAAGAGACCCAGTACTTC

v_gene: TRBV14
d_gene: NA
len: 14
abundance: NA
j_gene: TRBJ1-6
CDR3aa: CASSPTGSGSPLHF
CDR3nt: TGTGCCAGCAGCCCTACGGGATCGGGTTCACCCCTCCACTTT

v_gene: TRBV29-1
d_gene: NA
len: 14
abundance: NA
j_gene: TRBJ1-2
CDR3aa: CSVAERFLPYGYTF
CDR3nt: TGCAGCGTTGCGGAAAGGTTCCTCCCCTATGGCTACACCTTC

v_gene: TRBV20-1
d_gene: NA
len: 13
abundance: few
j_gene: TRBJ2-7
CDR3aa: CSVTGPQVLEQYF
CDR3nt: TGCAGTGTCACCGGGCCCCAGGTCCTCGAGCAGTACTTC

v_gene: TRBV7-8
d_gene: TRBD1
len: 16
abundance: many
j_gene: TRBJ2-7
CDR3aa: CASSGPGTGGPYEQYF
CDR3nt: TGTGCCAGCAGCGGACCCGGGACAGGGGGCCCTTACGAGCAGTACTTC

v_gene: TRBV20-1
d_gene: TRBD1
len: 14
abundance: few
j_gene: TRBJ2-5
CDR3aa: CSAPGTGAGETQYF
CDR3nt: TGCAGTGCCCCAGGGACAGGGGCAGGAGAGACCCAGTACTTC

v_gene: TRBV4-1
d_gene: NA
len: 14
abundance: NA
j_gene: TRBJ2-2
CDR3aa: CASSQGRFTGELFF
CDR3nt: TGCGCCAGCAGCCAAGGGAGATTCACCGGGGAGCTGTTTTTT

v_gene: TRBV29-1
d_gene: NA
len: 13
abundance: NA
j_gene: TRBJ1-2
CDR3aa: CSVEGRSNYGYTF
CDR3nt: TGCAGCGTTGAGGGGCGGTCCAACTATGGCTACACCTTC

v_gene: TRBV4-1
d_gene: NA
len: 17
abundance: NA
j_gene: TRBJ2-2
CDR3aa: CASSARGTPANTGELFF
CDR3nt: TGCGCCAGCAGCGCCCGGGGGACCCCCGCGAACACCGGGGAGCTGTTTTTT

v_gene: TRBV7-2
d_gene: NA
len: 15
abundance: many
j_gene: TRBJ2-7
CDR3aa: CASSQPGAGTHEQYF
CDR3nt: TGTGCCAGCAGCCAACCAGGGGCAGGTACCCACGAGCAGTACTTC

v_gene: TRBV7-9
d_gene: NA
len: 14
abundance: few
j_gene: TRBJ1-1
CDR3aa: CASSLWEGIAEAFF
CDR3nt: TGTGCCAGCAGCCTTTGGGAGGGGATTGCTGAAGCTTTCTTT

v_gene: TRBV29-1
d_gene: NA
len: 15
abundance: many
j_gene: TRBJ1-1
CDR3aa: CSVVGSRMGSTEAFF
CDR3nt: TGCAGCGTTGTTGGCAGCCGAATGGGTAGCACTGAAGCTTTCTTT

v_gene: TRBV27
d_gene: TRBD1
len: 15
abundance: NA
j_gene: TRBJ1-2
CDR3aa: CASSLSRTGHYGYTF
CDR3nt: TGTGCCAGCAGTTTATCGAGGACAGGGCACTATGGCTACACCTTC

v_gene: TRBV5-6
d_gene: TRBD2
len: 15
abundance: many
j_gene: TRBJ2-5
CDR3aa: CASSVLAGSQETQYF
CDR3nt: TGTGCCAGCAGCGTACTAGCGGGGAGCCAAGAGACCCAGTACTTC

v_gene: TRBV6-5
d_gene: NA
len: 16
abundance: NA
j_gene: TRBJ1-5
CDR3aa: CASSPNFGDQTQPQHF
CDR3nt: TGTGCCAGCAGTCCAAACTTCGGGGACCAGACGCAGCCCCAGCATTTT

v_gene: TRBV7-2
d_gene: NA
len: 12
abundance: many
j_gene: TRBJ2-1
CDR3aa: CASSHRGNEQFF
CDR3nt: TGTGCCAGCAGCCACCGCGGTAATGAGCAGTTCTTC

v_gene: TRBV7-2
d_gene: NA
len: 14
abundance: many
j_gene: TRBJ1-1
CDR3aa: CASSLFKGNTEAFF
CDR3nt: TGTGCCAGCAGCTTGTTCAAGGGGAACACTGAAGCTTTCTTT

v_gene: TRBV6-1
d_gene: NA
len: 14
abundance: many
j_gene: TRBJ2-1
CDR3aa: CASSESGYYNEQFF
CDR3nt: TGTGCCAGCAGTGAAAGCGGTTATTACAATGAGCAGTTCTTC

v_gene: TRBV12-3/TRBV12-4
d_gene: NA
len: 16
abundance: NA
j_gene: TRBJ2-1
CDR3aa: CASSTHELVTHNEQFF
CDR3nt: TGTGCCAGCAGTACTCACGAGCTAGTGACCCACAATGAGCAGTTCTTC

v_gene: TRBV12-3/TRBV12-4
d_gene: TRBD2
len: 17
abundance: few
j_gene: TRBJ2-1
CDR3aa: CASSLRQRRGGKNEQFF
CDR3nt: TGTGCCAGCAGTTTAAGACAGCGGCGGGGGGGCAAGAATGAGCAGTTCTTC

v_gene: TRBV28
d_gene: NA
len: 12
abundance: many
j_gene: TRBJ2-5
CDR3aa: CATGREVETQYF
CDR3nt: TGTGCCACCGGCAGGGAGGTGGAGACCCAGTACTTC

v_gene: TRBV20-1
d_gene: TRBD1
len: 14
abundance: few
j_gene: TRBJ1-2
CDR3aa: CSARPGGWDYGYTF
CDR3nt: TGCAGTGCTAGACCAGGGGGCTGGGACTATGGCTACACCTTC